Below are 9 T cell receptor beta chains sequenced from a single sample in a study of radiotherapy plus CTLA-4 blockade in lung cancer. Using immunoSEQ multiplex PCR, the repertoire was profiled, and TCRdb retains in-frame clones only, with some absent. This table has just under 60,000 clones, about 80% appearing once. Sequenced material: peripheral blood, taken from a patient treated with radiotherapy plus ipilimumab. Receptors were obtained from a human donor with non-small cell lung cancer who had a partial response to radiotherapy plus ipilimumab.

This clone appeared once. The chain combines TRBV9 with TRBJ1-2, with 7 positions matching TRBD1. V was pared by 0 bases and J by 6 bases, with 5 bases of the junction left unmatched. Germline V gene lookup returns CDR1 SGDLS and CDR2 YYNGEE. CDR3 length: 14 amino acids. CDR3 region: CASSVDHRGNGYTF. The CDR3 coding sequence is TGTGCCAGCAGCGTAGATCACAGGGGTAATGGCTACACCTTC.

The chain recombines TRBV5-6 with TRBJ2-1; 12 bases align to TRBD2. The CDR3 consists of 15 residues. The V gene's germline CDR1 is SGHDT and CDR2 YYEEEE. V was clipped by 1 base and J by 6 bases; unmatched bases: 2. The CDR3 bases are TGTGCCAGCAGCTTGTCTAGCGGGGGGGTCAATGAGCAGTTCTTC. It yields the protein CASSLSSGGVNEQFF.

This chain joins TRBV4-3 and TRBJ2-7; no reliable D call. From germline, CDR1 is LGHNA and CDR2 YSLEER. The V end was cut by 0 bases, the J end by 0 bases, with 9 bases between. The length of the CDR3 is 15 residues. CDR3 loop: CASSQDSRSSYEQYF. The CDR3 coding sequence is TGCGCCAGCAGCCAAGATTCCAGGTCCTCCTACGAGCAGTACTTC.

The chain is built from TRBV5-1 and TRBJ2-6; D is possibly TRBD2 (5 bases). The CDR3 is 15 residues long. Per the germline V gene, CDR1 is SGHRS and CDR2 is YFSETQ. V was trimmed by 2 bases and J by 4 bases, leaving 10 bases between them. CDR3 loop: CASSFEGGGANVLTF. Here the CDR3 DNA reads TGCGCCAGCAGCTTTGAGGGTGGGGGGGCCAACGTCCTGACTTTC.

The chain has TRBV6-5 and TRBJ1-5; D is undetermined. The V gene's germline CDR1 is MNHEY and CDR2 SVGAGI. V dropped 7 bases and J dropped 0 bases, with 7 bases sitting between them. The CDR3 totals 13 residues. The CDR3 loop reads CASKRNSNQPQHF. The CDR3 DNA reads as TGTGCCAGCAAGCGGAATAGCAATCAGCCCCAGCATTTT.

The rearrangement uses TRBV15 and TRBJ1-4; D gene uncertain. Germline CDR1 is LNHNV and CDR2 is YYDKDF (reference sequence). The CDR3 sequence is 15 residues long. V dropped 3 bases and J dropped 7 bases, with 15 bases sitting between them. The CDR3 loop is CATSREGLRTEKLFF. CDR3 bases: TGTGCCACCAGCAGGGAGGGCCTAAGGACTGAAAAACTGTTTTTT.

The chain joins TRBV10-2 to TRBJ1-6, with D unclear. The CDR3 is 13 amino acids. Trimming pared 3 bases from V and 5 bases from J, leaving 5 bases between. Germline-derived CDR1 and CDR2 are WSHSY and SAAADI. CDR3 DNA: TGCGCCAGCAGTGACAGTAATAATTCACCCCTCCACTTT. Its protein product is CASSDSNNSPLHF.

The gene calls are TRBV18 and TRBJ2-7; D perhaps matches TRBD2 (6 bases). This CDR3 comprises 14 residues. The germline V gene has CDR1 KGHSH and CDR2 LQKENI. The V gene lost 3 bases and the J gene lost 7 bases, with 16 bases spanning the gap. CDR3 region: CASSPPGTGVEQYF. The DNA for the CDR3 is TGTGCCAGCTCACCCCCCGGAACGGGAGTGGAGCAGTACTTC.

The CDR3 sequence: CASSIRSSEKPTGEWMNTEAFF. CDR3 in DNA: TGTGCCAGCAGCATTAGGTCTAGCGAAAAGCCGACAGGGGAGTGGATGAACACTGAAGCTTTCTTT. The chain couples TRBV21-1 to TRBJ1-1; the table gives TRBD1 as D, unverified against the DNA. TRBV21-1 is a known pseudogene. This CDR3 spans 22 amino acids.